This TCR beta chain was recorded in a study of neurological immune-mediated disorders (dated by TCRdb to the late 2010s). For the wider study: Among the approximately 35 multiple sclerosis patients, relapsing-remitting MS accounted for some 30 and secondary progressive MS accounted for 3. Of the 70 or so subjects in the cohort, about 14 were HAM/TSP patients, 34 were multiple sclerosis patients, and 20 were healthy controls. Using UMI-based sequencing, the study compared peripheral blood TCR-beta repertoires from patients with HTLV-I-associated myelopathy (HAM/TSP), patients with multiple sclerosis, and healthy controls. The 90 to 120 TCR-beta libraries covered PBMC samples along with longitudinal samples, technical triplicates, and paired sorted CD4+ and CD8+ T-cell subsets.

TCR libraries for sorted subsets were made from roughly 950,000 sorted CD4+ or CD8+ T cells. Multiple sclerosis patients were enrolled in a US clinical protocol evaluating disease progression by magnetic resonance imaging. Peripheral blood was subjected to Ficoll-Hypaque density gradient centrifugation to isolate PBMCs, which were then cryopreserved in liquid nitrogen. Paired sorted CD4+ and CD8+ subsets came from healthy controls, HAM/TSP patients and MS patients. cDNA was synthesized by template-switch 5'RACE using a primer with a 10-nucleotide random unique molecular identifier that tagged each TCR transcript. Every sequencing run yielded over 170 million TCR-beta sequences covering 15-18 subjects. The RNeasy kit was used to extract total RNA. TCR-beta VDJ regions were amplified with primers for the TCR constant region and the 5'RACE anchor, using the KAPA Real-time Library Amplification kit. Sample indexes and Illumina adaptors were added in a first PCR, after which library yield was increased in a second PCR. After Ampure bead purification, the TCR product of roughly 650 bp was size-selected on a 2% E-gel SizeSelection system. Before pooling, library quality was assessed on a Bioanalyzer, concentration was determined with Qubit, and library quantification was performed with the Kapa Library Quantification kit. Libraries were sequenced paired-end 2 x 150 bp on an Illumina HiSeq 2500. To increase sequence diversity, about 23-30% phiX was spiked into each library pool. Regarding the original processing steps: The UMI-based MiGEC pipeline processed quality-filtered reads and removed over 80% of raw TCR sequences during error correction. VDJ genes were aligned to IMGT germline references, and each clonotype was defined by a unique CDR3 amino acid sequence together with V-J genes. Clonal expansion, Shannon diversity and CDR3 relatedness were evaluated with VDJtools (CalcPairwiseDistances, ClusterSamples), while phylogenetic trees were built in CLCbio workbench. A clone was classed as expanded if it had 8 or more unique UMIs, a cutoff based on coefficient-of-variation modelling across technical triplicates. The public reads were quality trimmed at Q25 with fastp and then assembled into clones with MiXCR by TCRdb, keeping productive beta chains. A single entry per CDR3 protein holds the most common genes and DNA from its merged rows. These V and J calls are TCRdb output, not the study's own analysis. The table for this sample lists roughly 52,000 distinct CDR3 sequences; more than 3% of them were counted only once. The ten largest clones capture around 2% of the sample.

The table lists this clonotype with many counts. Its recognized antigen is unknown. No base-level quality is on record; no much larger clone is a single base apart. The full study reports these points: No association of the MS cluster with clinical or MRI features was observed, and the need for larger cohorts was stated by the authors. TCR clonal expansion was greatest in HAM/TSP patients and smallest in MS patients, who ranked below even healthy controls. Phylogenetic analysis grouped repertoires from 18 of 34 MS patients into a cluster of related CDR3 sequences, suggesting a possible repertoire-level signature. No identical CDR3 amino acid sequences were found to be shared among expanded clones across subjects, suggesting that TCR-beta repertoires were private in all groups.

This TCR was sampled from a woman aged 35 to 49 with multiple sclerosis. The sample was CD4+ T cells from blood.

The CDR3 loop reads CASSLDTGGYTF. The DNA sequence follows: TGCGCCAGCAGCTTGGATACAGGTGGCTACACCTTC. In this chain, TRBV5-1 is recombined with TRBJ1-2; a weak D assignment points to TRBD1 (5 bases agree). The CDR3 contains 12 residues, cysteine and phenylalanine counted. Kept here is only the CDR3 DNA, which spans 36 bases and is read in frame from base 1. From a lookup of the germline V gene, CDR1 and CDR2 are SGHRS and YFSETQ. V gives up 0 bases and J gives up 7 bases, and the segment between their germline ends measures 7 bases.